One and the same sample provided the 21 T cell receptor beta chains below, sequenced in a study of blood T cell repertoires in COVID-19. Assay: immunoSEQ multiplex PCR; the TCRdb copy retains only in-frame clones and omits some. The data contain 300,000 to 400,000 clones, more than 70% of them singletons. The sample consisted of PBMCs or T cells enriched from blood (not recorded which). These receptors came from a woman aged 18-29 years who had recovered from COVID-19.

This chain joins TRBV6-5 and TRBJ2-3; tentative D call: TRBD2 (6 bases). Germline V gene sequence: CDR1 MNHEY, CDR2 SVGAGI. The CDR3 covers 15 residues. V shed 6 bases and J shed 6 bases, with 19 bases lying between them. The CDR3 nucleotides read TGTGCCAGCAGACGAGGGACTCCTACGCCGGATACGCAGTATTTT. Translation: CASRRGTPTPDTQYF.

This clone was seen a single time. The V call is TRBV7-2, the J call TRBJ1-6; tentatively, D is TRBD1 (6 bases). The germline V and J ends were trimmed by 5 bases and 9 bases, with 17 bases remaining between them. Germline V gene data show CDR1 as SGHTA and CDR2 as FQGNSA. This CDR3 spans 15 amino acids. The CDR3 DNA is TGTGCCAGCAGCCCGAAGACAGGTACACTTTCACCCCTCCACTTT. Protein: CASSPKTGTLSPLHF.

The CDR3 protein is CASSLGGGQGASAYGYTF. CDR3 nucleotide sequence: TGTGCCAGCAGCTTGGGCGGGGGACAGGGGGCTTCAGCCTATGGCTACACCTTC. The chain has TRBV5-4 and TRBJ1-2, with 12 bases aligning to TRBD1. In germline, CDR1 is SGHNT, CDR2 YYREEE (reference sequence). The V gene end was trimmed by 0 bases and the J gene end by 4 bases; junction bases not matched to a gene: 10. The length of the CDR3 is 18 residues.

The chain uses TRBV14 and TRBJ2-2; D possibly corresponds to TRBD2 (6 bases). CDR3 length: 12 residues. V shed 7 bases and J shed 5 bases, with 8 bases lying between them. Germline loops: CDR1 SGHDN, CDR2 FVKESK. CDR3 in DNA: TGTGCCAGCACGGGGGTAACCGGGGAGCTGTTTTTT. As protein: CASTGVTGELFF.

The chain has TRBV2 and TRBJ2-3, with 14 positions matching TRBD2. The CDR3 covers 17 residues. V was pared by 6 bases and J by 5 bases, with 10 bases of the junction left unmatched. Germline values: CDR1 SNHLY, CDR2 FYNNEI. The CDR3 nucleotides read TGTGCCAGCAGCTCAACGACTAGCGGGGGGGCCGGAGATACGCAGTATTTT. Protein sequence: CASSSTTSGGAGDTQYF.

The chain employs TRBV7-9 and TRBJ1-1, with TRBD1 identical over 9 bases. V gave up 4 bases and J gave up 6 bases; unmatched junction bases: 12. CDR3 length: 16 residues. CDR1 SEHNR and CDR2 FQNEAQ come from the germline V gene (reference sequence). The CDR3 DNA sequence: TGTGCCAGCAGCTCGCCGGGACAGGGTGTCGAGGCTGAAGCTTTCTTT. This gives the protein CASSSPGQGVEAEAFF.

The gene calls are TRBV9 and TRBJ2-7; TRBD1 is a possible D gene (6 bases). The CDR3 has 14 residues. The germline V and J ends were trimmed by 3 bases and 5 bases, with 15 bases remaining between them. Germline CDR1 reads SGDLS; CDR2 reads YYNGEE. The CDR3 nucleotides read TGTGCCAGCAGCGGGGGCAGGGGTTCCCACGAGCAGTACTTC. This encodes CASSGGRGSHEQYF.

This chain links TRBV4-1 with TRBJ2-3, with D perhaps matching TRBD2 (6 bases). There are 16 residues in the CDR3. From germline, CDR1 is MGHRA and CDR2 YSYEKL. V was pared by 1 base and J by 5 bases, with 16 bases between. Here the CDR3 DNA reads TGCGCCAGCAGCCAAGGCAACGGGGGAATTAAAGATACGCAGTATTTT. Its translation: CASSQGNGGIKDTQYF.

The chain uses TRBV20-1 and TRBJ2-3; TRBD2 aligns across 8 bases. Germline V gene sequence: CDR1 DFQATT, CDR2 SNEGSKA (reference sequence). This CDR3 is built from 18 residues. V trimming: 3 bases; J trimming: 2 bases; junction bases outside the gene matches: 16. The CDR3 loop is CSASGVGRLARTTDTQYF. CDR3 bases: TGCAGTGCTAGTGGGGTGGGTCGACTAGCGCGCACCACAGATACGCAGTATTTT.

The chain combines TRBV3-1 (or the pseudogene TRBV3-2) with TRBJ2-2, with a tentative D call TRBD1 (6 bases). The V gene lost 0 bases and the J gene lost 6 bases, with 11 bases spanning the gap. The CDR3 spans 15 residues. CDR1 is LGHDT and CDR2 is YNNKEL in the germline V gene (reference sequence). CDR3: CASSQDYRVPGELFF. CDR3 bases: TGTGCCAGCAGCCAAGATTACAGGGTTCCCGGGGAGCTGTTTTTT.

This sequence joins TRBV6-2 or TRBV6-3 and TRBJ1-1; D remains unclear. The CDR3 runs 13 residues. Trimming left V 3 bases short and J 5 bases short, with 10 bases between. Germline V gives CDR1 MNHEY, CDR2 SVGEGT. CDR3 in DNA: TGTGCCAGCAGTTATAGAGGAGATACTGAAGCTTTCTTT. It yields the protein CASSYRGDTEAFF.

This chain joins TRBV3-1 (or the pseudogene TRBV3-2) and TRBJ1-1; D is unclear. Germline values: CDR1 LGHDT, CDR2 YNNKEL (reference sequence). Trimming removed 0 bases at V and 0 bases at J, with 11 bases between. The CDR3 runs to 16 residues. CDR3 in DNA: TGTGCCAGCAGCCAAGATAAGGCGGATATGAACACTGAAGCTTTCTTT. Translation: CASSQDKADMNTEAFF.

This chain joins TRBV9 and TRBJ1-4; weak D call: TRBD1 (6 bases). This CDR3 region has 16 residues. Trimming took off 3 bases at V and 2 bases at J, with 14 bases between the two ends. Germline values: CDR1 SGDLS, CDR2 YYNGEE. The CDR3 sequence: CASSGLMDSTNEKLFF. The CDR3 nucleotides read TGTGCCAGCAGCGGACTTATGGACAGTACTAATGAAAAACTGTTTTTT.

The rearrangement uses TRBV7-3 and TRBJ1-6, with TRBD1 matching 8 bases. The junction had 5 bases not matched to a gene; V was cut back by 4 bases and J by 0 bases. The CDR3 is 17 residues long. Germline V lookup: CDR1 SGHTA, CDR2 FQGTGA. CDR3 bases: TGTGCCAGCAGCTGGCGGACAGGGAGCTCCTATAATTCACCCCTCCACTTT. Amino acid sequence: CASSWRTGSSYNSPLHF.

CDR3 DNA sequence: TGTGCCAGCAGTTTAGAGGGCGGGGGCAATCAGCCCCAGCATTTT. As protein: CASSLEGGGNQPQHF. The rearrangement uses TRBV28 and TRBJ1-5; D uncertain. Per the germline V gene, CDR1 is MDHEN and CDR2 is SYDVKM. Deletions cut 2 bases from V and 2 bases from J, with 10 bases between. The CDR3 totals 15 residues.

The gene calls are TRBV30 and TRBJ1-3, with D unclear. Trimming stripped 7 bases from V and 4 bases from J, with 14 bases between. Per the germline V gene, CDR1 is GTSNPN and CDR2 is SVGIG (reference sequence). The CDR3 runs to 13 residues. For the CDR3, the DNA is TGTGCCTCTCACCTTGCCGCGGGAAACACCATATATTTT. Translated, it gives CASHLAAGNTIYF.

The chain combines TRBV5-8 with TRBJ1-5; the match to TRBD1 covers 11 bases. The germline V gene encodes CDR1 SGHTS and CDR2 YDEGEE. Unmatched junction bases numbered 6, after V lost 4 bases and J lost 6 bases. CDR3 length: 15 amino acids. The CDR3 sequence is CASSGGQGAGQPQHF. The CDR3 DNA sequence: TGTGCCAGCAGCGGAGGACAGGGGGCAGGTCAGCCCCAGCATTTT. Combining the CDR3 with reference TRBV5-8 and TRBJ1-5 gives the whole variable domain EAGVTQSPTHLIKTRGQQATLRCSPISGHTSVYWYQQALGLGLQFLLWYDEGEERNRGNFPPRFSGRQFPNYSSELNVNALELEDSALYLCASSGGQGAGQPQHFGDGTRLSIL.

V is TRBV5-5 and J is TRBJ1-2, with D uncertain. CDR1 and CDR2 from the germline V gene are SGHKS and YYEKEE (reference sequence). Trimming took off 0 bases at V and 8 bases at J, with 11 bases between the two ends. The length of the CDR3 is 13 residues. CDR3 in amino acids: CASSLGPEEGYTF. The CDR3 bases are TGTGCCAGCAGCTTGGGACCCGAGGAAGGCTACACCTTC.

The genes are TRBV5-1 and TRBJ1-1, with a possible D match to TRBD1 (5 bases). Trimming stripped 4 bases from V and 3 bases from J, with 13 bases between. The germline V gene has CDR1 SGHRS and CDR2 YFSETQ. This CDR3 region has 14 residues. The CDR3 sequence: CASSRPLGDTEAFF. DNA of the CDR3: TGCGCCAGCAGCCGCCCTTTAGGGGACACTGAAGCTTTCTTT.

V gene TRBV4-3 combines with J gene TRBJ2-5; D is uncertain. Between the trimmed V and J ends, which lost 1 base and 0 bases, there was a span of 12 bases. Germline V gives CDR1 LGHNA, CDR2 YSLEER. The CDR3 has 16 residues. CDR3 loop: CASSQVNLVDQETQYF. CDR3 bases: TGCGCCAGCAGCCAAGTAAACCTAGTGGACCAAGAGACCCAGTACTTC.

The chain joins TRBV11-3 to TRBJ2-7; 11 bases align to TRBD2. This CDR3 has 14 amino acids. V lost 5 bases and J lost 3; bases outside the gene matches: 3. Germline assignment: CDR1 SGHNT and CDR2 YENEEA. The CDR3 loop reads CASSQGTSGYEQYF. The CDR3 coding sequence is TGTGCCAGCAGCCAAGGGACTAGCGGCTACGAGCAGTACTTC.